The present T cell receptor (beta chain) was sequenced within a study of CD8 T cells in Susac syndrome. A quantity of roughly 0.5 to 1 ug RNA underwent reverse transcription using random hexamers. Amplification of TCR beta CDR3 was carried out by immunoSEQ multiplex PCR, which covered 54 Vbeta and 13 Jbeta segments. TCRdb reanalysed the immunoSEQ multiplex PCR reads using MiXCR and keeps one entry per CDR3 protein. The data show more than 80,000 distinct CDR3 sequences, with around 94% seen just once and around 0.38% held by the top ten. Germline trimming cut 2 bases from V and 5 bases from J; bases unmatched to any gene: 6. The CDR3 extends over 15 amino acids. Germline CDR1 PRHDT, CDR2 FYEKMQ (reference sequence).

The source is a human donor with Susac syndrome. Specimen: CD8+ T cells from PBMCs. This chain connects TRBV13 to TRBJ2-5; 9 nucleotides match TRBD2. The CDR3 reads CASSLQAGGRETQYF. Here the CDR3 DNA reads TGTGCCAGCAGCTTACAAGCGGGGGGACGGGAGACCCAGTACTTC.